This TCR beta chain was recovered during a study of blood T cell repertoires in COVID-19. About the research overall: Sample material is recorded as cDNA or gDNA derived from T cells, B-cell-depleted T cells, or PBMCs.

The CDR3 loop spans 12 amino acids. The J segment lost 8 bases and the V segment lost 7 bases, leaving 4 bases of the junction unmatched. From germline, CDR1 is MNHEY and CDR2 SVGAGI. Only in-frame clones appear in the TCRdb table, and some are missing; sequencing was by immunoSEQ multiplex PCR. The sample includes roughly 150,000 clones, over 70% of them seen just once. Specimen: peripheral blood. The receptor was derived from a man at least 80 years old with acute or convalescent COVID-19. V gene TRBV6-5 combines with J gene TRBJ2-1, with 8 positions matching TRBD1. CDR3 residues: CASNRGSDEQFF. CDR3 sequence (DNA): TGTGCCAGCAACAGGGGGAGCGATGAGCAGTTCTTC.